In this sample, the clone carrying this T cell receptor (beta chain) turned up many times. Its matching antigen is unknown. Looked up from germline, CDR1 is ENHRY and CDR2 is SYGVKD. The CDR3 totals 14 residues. V lost 1 base to trimming and J lost 5 bases, with 11 bases between them. This specimen belongs to a study of T cell repertoires in cytomegalovirus infection. As for the study in general: It can be stated that public TCR beta signatures indicated CMV infection as well as a matching HLA type. Points from the study as a whole: Cumulative frequency of public TCR beta families picked out carriers of CMV plus the relevant HLA.

From the reads, TCRdb called clonotypes with MiXCR, one entry per CDR3 protein. The top ten hold around 10% of the sample, which has around 130,000 distinct CDR3 sequences, approximately 8.8% seen once. This receptor was obtained from a human donor in good health (CMV status not recorded). Some clones in this sample may be carry-over from other donors' samples. The chain recombines TRBV10-3 with TRBJ2-5, with D unclear. Specimen: PBMCs. CDR3 DNA: TGTGCCATCAGTGAGTTGGCAGCACGGGAGACCCAGTACTTC. Translated: CAISELAARETQYF.